This TCR beta chain was identified during a study of cytomegalovirus exposure and HLA in healthy donors. Study overall: Both the roughly 120 validation repertoires and the 600 to 700 first-cohort repertoires used the same platform, as reported by a later analysis.

Measured with immunoSEQ multiplex PCR; TCRdb has only the in-frame clones, and not every one. The top ten clones hold 9.5% to 13% of a sample with fewer than 90,000 clones, 84% of them seen once. Germline V gene data show CDR1 as SEHNR and CDR2 as FQNEAQ (reference sequence). The CDR3 has 14 amino acids. Trimming cost V 5 bases and J 1 base, with 11 bases left between them. The sample was PBMCs. The source is a woman under 30 in good health and CMV-seropositive. The chain carries TRBV7-9 and TRBJ2-5; D remains unclear. CDR3 region: CASSPVQLQETQYF. The CDR3 DNA is TGTGCCAGCAGCCCCGTACAGCTCCAAGAGACCCAGTACTTC. The entire variable domain, with the rest obtained from reference TRBV7-9 and TRBJ2-5, is as follows: DTGVSQNPRHKITKRGQNVTFRCDPISEHNRLYWYRQTLGQGPEFLTYFQNEAQLEKSRLLSDRFSAERPKGSFSTLEIQRTEQGDSAMYLCASSPVQLQETQYFGPGTRLLVL.